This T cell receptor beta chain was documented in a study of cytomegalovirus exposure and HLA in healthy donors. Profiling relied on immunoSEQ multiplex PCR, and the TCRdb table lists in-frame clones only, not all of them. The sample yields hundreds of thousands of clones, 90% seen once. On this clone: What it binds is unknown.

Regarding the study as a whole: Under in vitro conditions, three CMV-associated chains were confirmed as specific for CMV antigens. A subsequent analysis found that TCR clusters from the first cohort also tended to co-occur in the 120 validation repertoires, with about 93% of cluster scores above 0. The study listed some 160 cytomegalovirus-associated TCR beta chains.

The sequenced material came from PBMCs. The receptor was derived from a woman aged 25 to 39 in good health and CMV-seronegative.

The CDR3 DNA reads TGTGCCAGCAGACCCGGGGGGCCTGGAAACACCATATATTTT. It is translated as CASRPGGPGNTIYF. The rearrangement links TRBV28 to TRBJ1-3, with D maybe TRBD1 (6 bases). Germline loops: CDR1 MDHEN, CDR2 SYDVKM. The germline V and J ends were trimmed by 6 bases and 2 bases, with 11 bases remaining between them. CDR3 length equals 14 residues.